What follows describes a single TCR beta chain. The length of the CDR3 is 14 residues. V shed 5 bases and J 3 bases; nucleotides not matched to a gene: 5. CDR1 is SGHNT, CDR2 YENEEA, per germline. Clones were read by immunoSEQ multiplex PCR, and TCRdb kept only the in-frame ones, dropping some. In the table there are 2,000 to 2,500 clones, around 20% of which are singletons. The record originates from a study of T cells in localized non-small cell lung cancer. The material was lung tumor tissue, obtained before any cancer treatment. The TCR comes from a male donor older than 55 with stage II lung adenocarcinoma. V is TRBV11-3 and J is TRBJ2-7; 9 positions match TRBD1. The CDR3 nucleotides read TGTGCCAGCAGCAACCCGGGACAGGGCTACGAGCAGTACTTC. Translation: CASSNPGQGYEQYF.